Here is one T cell receptor (beta chain) with its context. The protocol was immunoSEQ multiplex PCR, while the TCRdb copy is restricted to in-frame clones and leaves out a portion. This sample has about 150,000 clones, with 84% found just once. This CDR3 has 15 amino acids. V lost 3 bases and J lost 2, with 12 bases in between. Germline V CDR1 and CDR2: MDHEN, SYDVKM. This specimen belongs to a study of blood T cell repertoires in COVID-19. V and J are TRBV28 and TRBJ2-3, with D tentatively TRBD2 (5 bases). Sequenced: peripheral blood. The TCR sequence derives from a woman aged 45 to 65 with acute or convalescent COVID-19. The CDR3 here is CASSFTRAYTDTQYF. The CDR3 DNA reads TGTGCCAGCAGTTTTACGAGGGCCTACACAGATACGCAGTATTTT.